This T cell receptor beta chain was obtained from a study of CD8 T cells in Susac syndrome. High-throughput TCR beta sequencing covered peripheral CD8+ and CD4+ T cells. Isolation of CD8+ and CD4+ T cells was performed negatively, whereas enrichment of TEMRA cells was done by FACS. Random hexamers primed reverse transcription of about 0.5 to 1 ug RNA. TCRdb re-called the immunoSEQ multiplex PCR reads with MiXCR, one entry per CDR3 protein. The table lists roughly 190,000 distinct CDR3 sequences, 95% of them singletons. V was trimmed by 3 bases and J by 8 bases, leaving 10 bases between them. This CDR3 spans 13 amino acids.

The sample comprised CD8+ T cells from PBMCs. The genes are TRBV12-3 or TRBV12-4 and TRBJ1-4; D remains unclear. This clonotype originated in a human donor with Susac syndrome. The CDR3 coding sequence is TGTGCCAGCAGTTTCGGCCTATGGGAAAAACTGTTTTTT. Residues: CASSFGLWEKLFF.